The rows below give T cell receptor beta chains drawn from one sample of a study of blood T cell repertoires in COVID-19. The assay was immunoSEQ multiplex PCR, and TCRdb's table has in-frame clones only and misses some. This sample has about 150,000 clones, with about 90% found just once. Sequences were obtained from peripheral blood. The receptor set was obtained from an elderly man with acute or convalescent COVID-19. The CDR3 runs from the conserved cysteine through the conserved F or W. A D gene is named only where the DNA matches it firmly. Clone sizes are given selectively: once, few, many, or a class where the clone is expanded.

>TRBD1|TRBV6-5|NA|TRBJ2-7
CASSYSTGVEQYF
TGTGCCAGCAGTTACTCGACAGGGGTCGAGCAGTACTTC
>NA|TRBV5-4|NA|TRBJ2-5
CASSPGLQETQYF
TGTGCCAGCAGCCCGGGACTCCAAGAGACCCAGTACTTC
>NA|TRBV3-1/TRBV3-2|NA|TRBJ1-1
CASSQDIGKVHYEAFF
TGTGCCAGCAGCCAAGATATCGGCAAGGTCCACTATGAAGCTTTCTTT
>TRBD2|TRBV7-2|NA|TRBJ2-1
CASSPQTSGRAHEQFF
TGTGCCAGCAGCCCCCAGACTAGCGGGAGGGCACATGAGCAGTTCTTC
>TRBD1|TRBV6-6|NA|TRBJ2-2
CASSGQGNTGELFF
TGTGCCAGCAGCGGACAGGGCAACACCGGGGAGCTGTTTTTT
>NA|TRBV2|few|TRBJ2-1
CASSSGESSYNEQFF
TGTGCCAGCAGCTCAGGGGAAAGCTCCTACAATGAGCAGTTCTTC
>NA|TRBV7-9|NA|TRBJ1-2
CASSLKGSGGYTF
TGTGCCAGCAGCTTAAAGGGTAGCGGGGGCTACACCTTC
>TRBD1|TRBV6-6|NA|TRBJ1-2
CASSYSLGQGNYGYTF
TGTGCCAGCAGTTACTCGCTGGGACAGGGCAACTATGGCTACACCTTC
>TRBD2|TRBV13|NA|TRBJ2-3
CASSLLASGRAGAEDTQYF
TGTGCCAGCAGCTTACTGGCTAGCGGGAGGGCCGGGGCGGAAGATACGCAGTATTTT
>NA|TRBV2|NA|TRBJ2-3
CASTDSPTSAADTQYF
TGTGCCAGCACAGACAGCCCTACGAGTGCCGCCGATACGCAGTATTTT
>TRBD2|TRBV2|NA|TRBJ2-1
CASIRSRGLAGGYNEQFF
TGTGCCAGCATCCGAAGTAGAGGACTAGCGGGGGGTTACAATGAGCAGTTCTTC
>NA|TRBV7-2|NA|TRBJ1-2
CASSQTGWGYGYTF
TGTGCCAGCAGCCAAACAGGGTGGGGCTATGGCTACACCTTC
>NA|TRBV7-8|NA|TRBJ1-2
CASSLGRGSSYTF
TGTGCCAGCAGCTTAGGGCGAGGCTCGAGCTACACCTTC
>NA|TRBV12-3/TRBV12-4|NA|TRBJ2-2
CASSYRNTGELFF
TGTGCCAGCAGTTACAGGAACACCGGGGAGCTGTTTTTT
>NA|TRBV2|few|TRBJ2-7
CASRISGTAYEQYF
TGTGCCAGCAGGATTAGCGGGACAGCCTACGAGCAGTACTTC
>TRBD1|TRBV6-1|NA|TRBJ1-6
CASSEEDRVGGNSPLHF
TGTGCCAGCAGTGAAGAGGACAGGGTGGGCGGTAATTCACCCCTCCACTTT
>NA|TRBV11-2|once|TRBJ2-2
CASSLSWELFF
TGTGCCAGCAGCTTGAGTTGGGAGCTGTTTTTT
>NA|TRBV5-5|NA|TRBJ2-1
CASSFPYLNEQFF
TGTGCCAGCAGCTTCCCCTACCTCAATGAGCAGTTCTTC
>NA|TRBV7-9|NA|TRBJ1-5
CASSLAGGASNQPQHF
TGTGCCAGCAGCTTAGCGGGCGGGGCAAGCAATCAGCCCCAGCATTTT
>NA|TRBV7-8|few|TRBJ2-3
CASSSAYLASSTDTQYF
TGTGCCAGCAGCTCCGCCTACCTAGCCTCTAGCACAGATACGCAGTATTTT
>NA|TRBV2|NA|TRBJ1-1
CASSESTGNTEAFF
TGTGCCAGCAGTGAGTCCACGGGGAACACTGAAGCTTTCTTT
>TRBD1|TRBV3-1/TRBV3-2|NA|TRBJ1-5
CASSQGTGTSNQPQHF
TGTGCCAGCAGCCAAGGGACAGGGACTAGCAATCAGCCCCAGCATTTT
>TRBD1|TRBV5-1|NA|TRBJ2-1
CASSPDRPIYNEQFF
TGCGCCAGCAGCCCGGACAGGCCCATTTACAATGAGCAGTTCTTC
>NA|TRBV28|few|TRBJ1-2
CASSLGGVAYGYTF
TGTGCCAGCAGTTTGGGGGGGGTTGCCTATGGCTACACCTTC
>TRBD1|TRBV19|few|TRBJ2-6
CATGQGTGANVLTF
TGTGCCACAGGACAGGGGACGGGGGCCAACGTCCTGACTTTC
>NA|TRBV2|NA|TRBJ2-7
CASSERGGYEQYF
TGTGCCAGCAGTGAAAGGGGTGGGTACGAGCAGTACTTC
>NA|TRBV6-1|NA|TRBJ2-7
CASSEGPQNSYEQYF
TGTGCCAGCAGTGAAGGACCCCAAAACAGCTACGAGCAGTACTTC
>TRBD1|TRBV5-1|NA|TRBJ2-1
CASSPSGQGYNEQFF
TGCGCCAGCAGCCCCTCGGGACAGGGTTACAATGAGCAGTTCTTC
>TRBD2|TRBV5-4|NA|TRBJ2-1
CASSLRRGGNEQFF
TGTGCCAGCAGCTTGCGGCGGGGGGGTAATGAGCAGTTCTTC
>TRBD2|TRBV19|NA|TRBJ2-3
CASTLGSGRARDTQYF
TGTGCCAGTACCCTCGGTAGCGGGAGGGCCAGGGATACGCAGTATTTT
>TRBD1|TRBV28|few|TRBJ1-2
CASSYGQGNYGYTF
TGTGCCAGCAGCTACGGACAGGGAAACTATGGCTACACCTTC
>NA|TRBV30|NA|TRBJ1-1
CAWMEGMNTEAFF
TGTGCCTGGATGGAGGGGATGAACACTGAAGCTTTCTTT
>NA|TRBV19|NA|TRBJ1-2
CASSIGSGNYGYTF
TGTGCCAGTAGTATAGGGTCGGGAAACTATGGCTACACCTTC
>NA|TRBV27|once|TRBJ1-6
CASSSFTENSPLHF
TGTGCCAGCAGTTCCTTCACAGAGAATTCACCCCTCCACTTT
>TRBD1|TRBV5-4|NA|TRBJ1-2
CASSRWGQGGHGYTF
TGTGCCAGCAGCAGATGGGGACAGGGCGGCCATGGCTACACCTTC
>TRBD2|TRBV7-2|NA|TRBJ2-2
CASSIGMLAGSGELFF
TGTGCCAGCAGCATCGGGATGCTAGCGGGAAGTGGGGAGCTGTTTTTT
>TRBD2|TRBV7-3|NA|TRBJ2-5
CASSLSPLAGSLRGSRQQETQYF
TGTGCCAGCAGCTTAAGTCCCCTAGCGGGGAGCCTCAGAGGCTCGAGGCAACAAGAGACCCAGTACTTC